These 6 T cell receptor beta chains were sequenced from one sample in a study of OX40 agonist ivuxolimab in advanced cancers. The assay was immunoSEQ multiplex PCR, and TCRdb's table has in-frame clones only and misses some. The sample has approximately 54,000 clones; more than 70% are singletons. Sample: CD4+ or CD8+ T cells sorted from blood, taken in a trial of the OX40 agonist ivuxolimab. All receptors derive from an adult with an advanced solid tumor such as melanoma, head and neck, liver or kidney cancer.

V usage is TRBV6-1 and J usage is TRBJ1-5; D is perhaps TRBD1 (6 bases). V was cut by 5 bases and J by 3 bases, with 14 bases left in between. The germline gives CDR1 MNHNS, CDR2 SASEGT. The CDR3 sequence is 15 residues long. CDR3 in DNA: TGTGCCAGCAGTAACCAGGACAGATACAATCAGCCCCAGCATTTT. It codes for CASSNQDRYNQPQHF.

The chain is built from TRBV6-1 and TRBJ1-2, with D uncertain. Trimming left V 0 bases short and J 4 bases short, with 12 bases between. The germline V gene encodes CDR1 MNHNS and CDR2 SASEGT. This CDR3 spans 15 amino acids. The CDR3 nucleotides read TGTGCCAGCAGTGAAGCGCACGGAGGAAGCTATGGCTACACCTTC. Residues: CASSEAHGGSYGYTF.

The V gene is TRBV12-1, the J gene TRBJ2-2. TRBV12-1 counts as a pseudogene. There are 15 residues in the CDR3. CDR3 coding DNA: TGTGCCAGCAGCGTCCGGCTCTCGAACACCGGGGAGCTGTTTTTT. This encodes CASSVRLSNTGELFF.

The rearrangement uses TRBV2 and TRBJ2-4, with D possibly TRBD1 on 6 matching bases. The CDR3 consists of 14 residues. V gave up 5 bases and J gave up 15 bases, with 23 bases separating them. Germline-derived CDR1 and CDR2 are SNHLY and FYNNEI. CDR3 sequence: CASSRTRDTRDLYF. The CDR3 DNA reads as TGTGCCAGCAGTCGGACCCGGGACACCCGAGATCTGTACTTC.

The chain is built from TRBV9 and TRBJ1-2; possible D gene TRBD1, 6 bases. The V end lost 3 bases, the J end lost 6 bases, and 12 bases lay between the germline ends. The germline CDR1 and CDR2 sequences are SGDLS and YYNGEE. The CDR3 sequence is 13 residues long. The DNA for the CDR3 is TGTGCCAGCAGCGCGTCTCCAGGGGATGGCTACACCTTC. Amino acid sequence: CASSASPGDGYTF.

The gene calls are TRBV7-6 and TRBJ2-5; 8 nucleotides align to TRBD1. The junction had 3 bases not matched to a gene; V was cut back by 2 bases and J by 4 bases. Germline V gene lookup returns CDR1 SGHVS and CDR2 FNYEAQ. The CDR3 is made up of 14 amino acids. CDR3 in DNA: TGTGCCAGCAGCTTACCCGGACAGGGAGAGACCCAGTACTTC. Protein: CASSLPGQGETQYF.